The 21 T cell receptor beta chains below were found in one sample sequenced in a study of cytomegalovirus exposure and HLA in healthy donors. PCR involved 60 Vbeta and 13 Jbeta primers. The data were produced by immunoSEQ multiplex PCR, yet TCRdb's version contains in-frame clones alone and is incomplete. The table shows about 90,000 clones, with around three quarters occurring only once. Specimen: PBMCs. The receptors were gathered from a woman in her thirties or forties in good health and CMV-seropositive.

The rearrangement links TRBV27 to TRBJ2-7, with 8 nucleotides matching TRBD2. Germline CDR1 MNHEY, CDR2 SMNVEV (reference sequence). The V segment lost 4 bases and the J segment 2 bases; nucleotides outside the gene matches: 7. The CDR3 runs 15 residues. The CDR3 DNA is TGTGCCAGCAGTTCAGCGGGAGTCTACCCCTACGAGCAGTACTTC. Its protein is CASSSAGVYPYEQYF.

The CDR3 spells CASSLRSTSGRRNEQFF. The CDR3 bases are TGTGCCAGCAGCCTCCGTTCGACTAGCGGGAGAAGGAATGAGCAGTTCTTC. This chain uses TRBV7-2 with TRBJ2-1, with 12 nucleotides matching TRBD2. Trimming cost V 5 bases and J 7 bases; bases outside gene matches: 12. Per germline, CDR1 SGHTA and CDR2 FQGNSA. The CDR3 extends over 17 amino acids. The whole variable domain, filled in from reference TRBV7-2 and TRBJ2-1, reads GAGVSQSPSNKVTEKGKDVELRCDPISGHTALYWYRQSLGQGLEFLIYFQGNSAPDKSGLPSDRFSAERTGGSVSTLTIQRTQQEDSAVYLCASSLRSTSGRRNEQFFGPGTRLTVL.

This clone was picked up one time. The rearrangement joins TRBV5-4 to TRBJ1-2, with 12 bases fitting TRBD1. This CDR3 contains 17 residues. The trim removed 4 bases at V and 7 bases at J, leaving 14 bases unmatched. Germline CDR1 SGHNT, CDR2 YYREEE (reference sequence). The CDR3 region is CASSPWPGQGAEGGYTF. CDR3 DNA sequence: TGTGCCAGCAGCCCCTGGCCGGGACAGGGGGCTGAAGGTGGCTACACCTTC. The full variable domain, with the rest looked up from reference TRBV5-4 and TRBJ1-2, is ETGVTQSPTHLIKTRGQQVTLRCSSQSGHNTVSWYQQALGQGPQFIFQYYREEENGRGNFPPRFSGLQFPNYSSELNVNALELDDSALYLCASSPWPGQGAEGGYTFGSGTRLTVV.

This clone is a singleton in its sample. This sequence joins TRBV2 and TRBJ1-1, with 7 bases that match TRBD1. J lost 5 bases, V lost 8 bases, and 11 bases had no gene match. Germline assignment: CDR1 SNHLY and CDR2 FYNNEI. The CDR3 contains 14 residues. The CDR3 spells CASGSTGDGTEAFF. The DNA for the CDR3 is TGTGCCAGCGGTTCCACAGGGGACGGAACTGAAGCTTTCTTT.

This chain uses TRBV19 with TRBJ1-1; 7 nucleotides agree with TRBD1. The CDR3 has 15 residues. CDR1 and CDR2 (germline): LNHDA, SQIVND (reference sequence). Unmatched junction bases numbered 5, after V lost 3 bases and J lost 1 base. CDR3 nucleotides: TGTGCCAGTAGTATTGAGGGGGCAGGGAACACTGAAGCTTTCTTT. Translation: CASSIEGAGNTEAFF. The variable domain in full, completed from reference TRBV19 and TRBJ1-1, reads DGGITQSPKYLFRKEGQNVTLSCEQNLNHDAMYWYRQDPGQGLRLIYYSQIVNDFQKGDIAEGYSVSREKKESFPLTVTSAQKNPTAFYLCASSIEGAGNTEAFFGQGTRLTVV.

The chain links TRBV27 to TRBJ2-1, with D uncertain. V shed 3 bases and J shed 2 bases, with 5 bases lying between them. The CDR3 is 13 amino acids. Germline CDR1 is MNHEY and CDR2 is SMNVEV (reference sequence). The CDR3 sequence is CASSFVPYNEQFF. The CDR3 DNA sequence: TGTGCCAGCAGTTTCGTTCCCTACAATGAGCAGTTCTTC.

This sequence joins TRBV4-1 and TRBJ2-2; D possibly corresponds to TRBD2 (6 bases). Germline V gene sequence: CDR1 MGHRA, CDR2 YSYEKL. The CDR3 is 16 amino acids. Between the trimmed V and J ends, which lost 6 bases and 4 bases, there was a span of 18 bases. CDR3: CASRHRAEGPTGELFF. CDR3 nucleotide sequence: TGCGCCAGCAGACACCGGGCGGAGGGTCCCACCGGGGAGCTGTTTTTT.

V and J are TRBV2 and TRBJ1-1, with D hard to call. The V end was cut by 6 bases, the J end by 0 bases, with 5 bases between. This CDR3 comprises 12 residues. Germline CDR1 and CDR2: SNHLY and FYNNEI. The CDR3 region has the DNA TGTGCCAGCAGAGCCTTGAACACTGAAGCTTTCTTT. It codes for CASRALNTEAFF.

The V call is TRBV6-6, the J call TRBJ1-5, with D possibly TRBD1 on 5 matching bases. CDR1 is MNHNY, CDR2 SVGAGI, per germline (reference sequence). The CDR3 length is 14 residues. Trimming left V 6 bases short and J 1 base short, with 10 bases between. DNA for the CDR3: TGTGCCAGCAGAGATAGACAGAGCAATCAGCCCCAGCATTTT. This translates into CASRDRQSNQPQHF.

CDR3 DNA sequence: TGTGCCAGCAGCCCAAGGGCGGGGTATGGCTACACCTTC. Its translation is CASSPRAGYGYTF. This chain joins TRBV6-5 and TRBJ1-2; D unclear. Germline CDR1 reads MNHEY; CDR2 reads SVGAGI. The CDR3 contains 13 residues. V shed 6 bases and J shed 5 bases, with 13 bases lying between them.

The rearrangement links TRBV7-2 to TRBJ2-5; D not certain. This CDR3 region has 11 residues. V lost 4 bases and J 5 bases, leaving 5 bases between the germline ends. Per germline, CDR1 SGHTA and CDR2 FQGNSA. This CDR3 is CASSSVETQYF. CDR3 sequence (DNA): TGTGCCAGCAGCTCTGTGGAGACCCAGTACTTC.

The CDR3 loop reads CASSSDRASTGELFF. DNA for the CDR3: TGTGCCAGCAGCTCCGACAGAGCCTCTACCGGGGAGCTGTTTTTT. The rearrangement joins TRBV13 to TRBJ2-2, with D possibly matching TRBD1 (5 bases). The germline V gene encodes CDR1 PRHDT and CDR2 FYEKMQ (reference sequence). This CDR3 region has 15 residues. Between the trimmed V and J ends, which lost 4 bases and 5 bases, there was a span of 14 bases.

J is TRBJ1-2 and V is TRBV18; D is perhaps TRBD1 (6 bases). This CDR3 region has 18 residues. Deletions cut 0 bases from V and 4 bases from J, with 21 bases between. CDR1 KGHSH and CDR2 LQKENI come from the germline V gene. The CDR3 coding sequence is TGTGCCAGCTCACCACCGGGTGCAGGGGCGATTACTCCCTATGGCTACACCTTC. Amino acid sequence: CASSPPGAGAITPYGYTF.

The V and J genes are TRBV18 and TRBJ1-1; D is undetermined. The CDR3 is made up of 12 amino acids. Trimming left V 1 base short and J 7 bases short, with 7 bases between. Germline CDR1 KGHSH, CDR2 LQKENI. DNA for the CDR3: TGTGCCAGCTCACCACAGCACAGTGAAGCTTTCTTT. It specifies CASSPQHSEAFF.

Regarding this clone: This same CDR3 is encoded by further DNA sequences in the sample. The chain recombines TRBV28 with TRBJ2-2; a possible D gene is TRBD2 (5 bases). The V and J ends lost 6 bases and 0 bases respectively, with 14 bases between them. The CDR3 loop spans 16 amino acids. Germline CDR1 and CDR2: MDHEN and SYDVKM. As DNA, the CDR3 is TGTGCCAGCAGCCCCGGACTGGCGGCGAACACCGGGGAGCTGTTTTTT. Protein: CASSPGLAANTGELFF.

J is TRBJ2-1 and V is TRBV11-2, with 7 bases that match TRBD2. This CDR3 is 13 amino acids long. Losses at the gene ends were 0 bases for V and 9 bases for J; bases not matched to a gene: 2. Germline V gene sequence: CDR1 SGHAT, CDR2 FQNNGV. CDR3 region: CASSLEAGLEQFF. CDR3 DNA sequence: TGTGCCAGCAGCTTAGAAGCGGGACTTGAGCAGTTCTTC.

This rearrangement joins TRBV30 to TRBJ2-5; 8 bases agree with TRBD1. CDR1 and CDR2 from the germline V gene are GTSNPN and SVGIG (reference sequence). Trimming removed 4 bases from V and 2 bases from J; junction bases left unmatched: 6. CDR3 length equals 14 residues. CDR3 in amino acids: CAWKRTGSQETQYF. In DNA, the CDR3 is TGTGCCTGGAAACGGACAGGGTCTCAAGAGACCCAGTACTTC.

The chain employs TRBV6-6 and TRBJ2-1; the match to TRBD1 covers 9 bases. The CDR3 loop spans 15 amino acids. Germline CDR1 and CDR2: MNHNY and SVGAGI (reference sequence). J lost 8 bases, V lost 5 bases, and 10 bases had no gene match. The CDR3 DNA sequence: TGTGCCAGCAGTGACCCCGGGACAGGGATCGATGAGCAGTTCTTC. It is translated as CASSDPGTGIDEQFF.

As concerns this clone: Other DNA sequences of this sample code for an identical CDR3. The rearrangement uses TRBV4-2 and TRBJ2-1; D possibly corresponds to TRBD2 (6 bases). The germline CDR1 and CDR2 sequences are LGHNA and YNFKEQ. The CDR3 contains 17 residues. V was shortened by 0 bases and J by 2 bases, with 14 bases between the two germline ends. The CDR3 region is CASSQEGGSSTYNEQFF. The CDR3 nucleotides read TGTGCCAGCAGCCAAGAAGGAGGGTCGTCAACCTACAATGAGCAGTTCTTC.

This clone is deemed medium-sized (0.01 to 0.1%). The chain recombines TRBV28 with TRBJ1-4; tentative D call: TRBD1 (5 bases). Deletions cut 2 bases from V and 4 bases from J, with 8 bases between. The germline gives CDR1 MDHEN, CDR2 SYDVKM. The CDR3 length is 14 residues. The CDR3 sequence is CASSLGADNEKLFF. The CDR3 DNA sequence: TGTGCCAGCAGTTTAGGGGCGGATAATGAAAAACTGTTTTTT.

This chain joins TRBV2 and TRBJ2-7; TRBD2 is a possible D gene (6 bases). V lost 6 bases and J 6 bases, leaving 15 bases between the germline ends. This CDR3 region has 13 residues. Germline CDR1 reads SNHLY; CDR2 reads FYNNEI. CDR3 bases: TGTGCCAGCAGGGCCGAGATGGGGGGCGAGCAGTACTTC. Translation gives CASRAEMGGEQYF.